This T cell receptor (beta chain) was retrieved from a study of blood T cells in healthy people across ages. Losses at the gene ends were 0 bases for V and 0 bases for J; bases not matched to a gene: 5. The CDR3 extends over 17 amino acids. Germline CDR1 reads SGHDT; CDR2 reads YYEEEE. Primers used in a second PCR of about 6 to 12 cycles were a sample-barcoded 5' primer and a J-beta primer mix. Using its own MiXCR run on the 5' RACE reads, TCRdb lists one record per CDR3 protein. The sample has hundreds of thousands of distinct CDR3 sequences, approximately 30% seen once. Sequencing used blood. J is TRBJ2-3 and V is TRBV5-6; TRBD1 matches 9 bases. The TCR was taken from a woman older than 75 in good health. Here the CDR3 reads CASSLGDRAPSTDTQYF. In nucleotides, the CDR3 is TGTGCCAGCAGCTTGGGGGACAGGGCCCCTAGCACAGATACGCAGTATTTT.